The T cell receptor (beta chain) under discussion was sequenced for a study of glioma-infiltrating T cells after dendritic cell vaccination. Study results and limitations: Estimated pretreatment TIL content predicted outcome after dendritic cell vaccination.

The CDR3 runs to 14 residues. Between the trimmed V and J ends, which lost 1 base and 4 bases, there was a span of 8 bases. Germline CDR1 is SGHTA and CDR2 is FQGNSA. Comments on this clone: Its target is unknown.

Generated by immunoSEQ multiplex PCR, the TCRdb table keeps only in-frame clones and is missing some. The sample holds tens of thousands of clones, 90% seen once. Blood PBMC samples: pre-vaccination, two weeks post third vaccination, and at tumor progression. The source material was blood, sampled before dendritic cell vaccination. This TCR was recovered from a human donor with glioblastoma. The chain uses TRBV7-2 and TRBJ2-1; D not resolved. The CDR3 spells CASSLGYEYNEQFF. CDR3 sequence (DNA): TGTGCCAGCAGCTTAGGTTACGAGTACAATGAGCAGTTCTTC.